These 27 T cell receptor beta chains came from one sample sequenced in a study of CD4 T cells in relation to SARS-CoV-2 and coronaviruses (dated by TCRdb to 2020 to 2022). CD4+ T cells from unexposed donors were collected before the COVID-19 pandemic (2011-2018). The EasySep CD4+ T cell isolation kit was used to isolate CD4+ T cells once the cultures had run for ten to eleven days. Library preparation employed the immunoSEQ multiplex PCR assay. This is the immuneACCESS table as TCRdb keeps it, with only in-frame sequences that have V and J called. A part of the clones is gone; compared with another copy, unresolved V genes explain less than half, and the rest is unexplained. Within this sample are around 26,000 clones, with about 79% of them counted one time only. Jointly, the top ten make up less than 25% of the sample. These receptors' targets are unknown. The sequencing input was CD4+ T cells from PBMCs, cultured in vitro. These receptors originate from a human donor in good health.

This clone was counted only a few times. The chain uses TRBV5-1 and TRBJ1-4, with 9 bases identical to TRBD1. Germline CDR1 and CDR2: SGHRS and YFSETQ. There are 14 residues in the CDR3. V trimming: 4 bases; J trimming: 4 bases; junction bases outside the gene matches: 2. CDR3 DNA sequence: TGCGCCAGCAGCGGGACAGGGATTAATGAAAAACTGTTTTTT. Its translation is CASSGTGINEKLFF.

The chain recombines TRBV7-9 with TRBJ1-2; 8 bases map to TRBD1. J gave up 7 bases and V 1 base, and 11 bases lay outside the gene matches. CDR1 is SEHNR, CDR2 FQNEAQ, per germline (reference sequence). This CDR3 is built from 16 residues. DNA of the CDR3: TGTGCCAGCAGCTTAGAGTCCGGCAGGGGGCGCGGTGGCTACACCTTC. This gives the protein CASSLESGRGRGGYTF.

As DNA, the CDR3 is TGTGCCAGCAGTTATTGGGTCGGCTCAGATACGCAGTATTTT. This gives the protein CASSYWVGSDTQYF. The chain combines TRBV6-5 with TRBJ2-3; D remains ambiguous. Germline lookup yields CDR1 MNHEY and CDR2 SVGAGI. V lost 3 bases to trimming and J lost 4 bases, with 11 bases between them. This CDR3 is built from 14 residues.

This chain links TRBV18 with TRBJ1-6; maybe TRBD1 (5 bases). Germline CDR1 KGHSH, CDR2 LQKENI. V was clipped by 2 bases and J by 7 bases, with 12 bases between them. The CDR3 totals 15 residues. The CDR3 DNA sequence: TGTGCCAGCTCACCAGGTGGGGCTGCCAATTCACCCCTCCACTTT. It codes for CASSPGGAANSPLHF.

The chain joins TRBV30 to TRBJ1-6, with D possibly being TRBD1 (6 bases). CDR1 and CDR2 (germline): GTSNPN, SVGIG (reference sequence). This CDR3 contains 16 residues. V was cut by 0 bases and J by 8 bases, with 17 bases left in between. For the CDR3, the DNA is TGTGCCTGGAGTGTACCGCAGGGGCAAATGGATTCACCCCTCCACTTT. Encoded protein: CAWSVPQGQMDSPLHF.

The chain links TRBV19 to TRBJ1-1; possibly TRBD1 for D (6 bases). The germline V gene encodes CDR1 LNHDA and CDR2 SQIVND (reference sequence). With 0 bases removed from V and 0 bases from J, the gap between germline ends came to 11 bases. This CDR3 has 16 residues. DNA for the CDR3: TGTGCCAGTAGTATAGATGGGGGGACAATGAACACTGAAGCTTTCTTT. Residues: CASSIDGGTMNTEAFF.

The table lists this clone with a count of one. The chain carries TRBV9 and TRBJ2-3, with D hard to call. The germline gives CDR1 SGDLS, CDR2 YYNGEE. This CDR3 contains 12 residues. V lost 0 bases, J lost 4 bases, and 3 bases lay in between. In DNA, the CDR3 is TGTGCCAGCAGCGTAGATGCAGATACGCAGTATTTT. Its protein product is CASSVDADTQYF.

This chain uses TRBV1 with TRBJ2-3; no check of the table's D call, TRBD2, against the DNA was made. TRBV1 represents a pseudogene. This CDR3 is built from 17 residues. Here the CDR3 reads CTSSQLPLAPSTDTQYF. The CDR3 coding sequence is TGCACCAGCAGCCAATTACCTCTAGCGCCTAGCACAGATACGCAGTATTTT.

The V gene is TRBV29-1, the J gene TRBJ2-7; D not certain. Germline V gene sequence: CDR1 SQVTM, CDR2 ANQGSEA. V was shortened by 4 bases and J by 0 bases, with 4 bases between the two germline ends. The CDR3 length is 11 residues. CDR3 amino acids: CSVVSSYEQYF. In nucleotides, the CDR3 is TGCAGCGTTGTTAGCTCCTACGAGCAGTACTTC.

This chain connects TRBV7-2 to TRBJ2-3; 8 bases are shared with TRBD2. The CDR3 totals 14 residues. Trimming took 4 bases from V and 5 from J; bases not matched to a gene: 5. CDR1 and CDR2 from the germline V gene are SGHTA and FQGNSA. This CDR3 is CASSYGGGRDTQYF. For the CDR3, the DNA is TGTGCCAGCAGCTACGGGGGGGGGAGAGATACGCAGTATTTT.

This clone was seen a handful of times. The chain combines TRBV6-1 with TRBJ2-1; D gene unclear. The CDR3 extends over 16 amino acids. Germline V CDR1 and CDR2: MNHNS, SASEGT. V shed 4 bases and J shed 0 bases, with 13 bases lying between them. The CDR3 loop is CASSVLSSISYNEQFF. DNA of the CDR3: TGTGCCAGCAGTGTTCTATCCTCGATCTCCTACAATGAGCAGTTCTTC.

The J gene is TRBJ2-1, the V gene TRBV2; no clear D. Per the germline V gene, CDR1 is SNHLY and CDR2 is FYNNEI. There are 16 residues in the CDR3. V was shortened by 6 bases and J by 0 bases, with 15 bases between the two germline ends. This CDR3 reads CASSARRSLSYNEQFF. CDR3 coding DNA: TGTGCCAGCAGCGCTCGACGGTCGCTCTCCTACAATGAGCAGTTCTTC.

This clone was observed once. The V call is TRBV5-1, the J call TRBJ2-7, with a weak D call TRBD2 (5 bases). The CDR3 runs to 13 residues. Germline V lookup: CDR1 SGHRS, CDR2 YFSETQ. The V and J ends lost 0 bases and 3 bases respectively, with 7 bases between them. In nucleotides, the CDR3 is TGCGCCAGCAGCTTGGCCAGCGGCTACGAGCAGTACTTC. Protein: CASSLASGYEQYF. The full variable domain, completed using reference TRBV5-1 and TRBJ2-7, is KAGVTQTPRYLIKTRGQQVTLSCSPISGHRSVSWYQQTPGQGLQFLFEYFSETQRNKGNFPGRFSGRQFSNSRSEMNVSTLELGDSALYLCASSLASGYEQYFGPGTRLTVT.

Only a few counts were recorded for this clone. The chain employs TRBV4-3 and TRBJ1-2, with TRBD1 matching over 12 bases. The germline gives CDR1 LGHNA, CDR2 YSLEER. The CDR3 is 15 residues long. J lost 8 bases, V lost 4 bases, and 8 bases had no gene match. CDR3 sequence reads: CASSREGQGARGYTF. The CDR3 DNA sequence: TGCGCCAGCAGCCGAGAGGGACAGGGGGCGCGGGGCTACACCTTC.

This clone was seen a handful of times. The chain employs TRBV12-3 or TRBV12-4 and TRBJ2-4; D call uncertain. The CDR3 length is 12 residues. V was clipped by 8 bases and J by 0 bases, with 5 bases between them. The CDR3: CASSVAKNIQYF. In DNA, the CDR3 is TGTGCCAGCTCCGTAGCCAAAAACATTCAGTACTTC.

The chain carries TRBV5-1 and TRBJ2-7; 16 nucleotides agree with TRBD2. The V gene's germline CDR1 is SGHRS and CDR2 YFSETQ. This CDR3 is 16 amino acids long. Unmatched junction bases numbered 3, after V lost 3 bases and J lost 3 bases. DNA for the CDR3: TGCGCCAGCAGCTCCGGGACTAGCGGGAGGGACTACGAGCAGTACTTC. This codes for CASSSGTSGRDYEQYF.

V and J are TRBV5-5 and TRBJ2-6, with TRBD1 identical over 9 bases. The germline CDR1 and CDR2 sequences are SGHKS and YYEKEE (reference sequence). CDR3 length: 18 amino acids. Unmatched junction bases numbered 4, after V lost 0 bases and J lost 0 bases. The CDR3 is CASSLAGQGNSGANVLTF. As DNA, the CDR3 is TGTGCCAGCAGCTTGGCGGGACAGGGAAACTCTGGGGCCAACGTCCTGACTTTC.

V usage is TRBV20-1 and J usage is TRBJ2-3; D call uncertain. The V end was cut by 3 bases, the J end by 7 bases, with 8 bases between. In germline, CDR1 is DFQATT, CDR2 SNEGSKA (reference sequence). The length of the CDR3 is 11 residues. CDR3 in DNA: TGCAGTGCTAGTTTGGCGTATACGCAGTATTTT. It translates to CSASLAYTQYF.

The V and J genes are TRBV19 and TRBJ2-2; 12 bases align to TRBD1. The CDR3 runs to 14 residues. CDR1 LNHDA and CDR2 SQIVND come from the germline V gene (reference sequence). CDR3 protein: CAARDRGRSGELFF. CDR3 coding DNA: TGTGCAGCCCGGGACAGGGGGCGGAGCGGGGAGCTGTTTTTT.

The rearrangement links TRBV10-3 to TRBJ2-3; 9 bases line up with TRBD2. Germline CDR1 and CDR2: ENHRY and SYGVKD. There are 20 residues in the CDR3. The V and J ends lost 6 bases and 1 base, in that order; junction bases with no gene match: 20. The CDR3 region has the DNA TGTGCCATCAGACCCGCCTCTGGTGGCGGGAGGGGGGGTGGCACAGATACGCAGTATTTT. Encoded protein: CAIRPASGGGRGGGTDTQYF.

The chain uses TRBV7-2 and TRBJ1-3; the D is unclear. This CDR3 comprises 15 residues. V shed 2 bases and J shed 4 bases, with 12 bases lying between them. The germline gives CDR1 SGHTA, CDR2 FQGNSA. CDR3 residues: CASSLIKGEGNTIYF. CDR3 DNA: TGTGCCAGCAGCTTAATTAAAGGTGAAGGAAACACCATATATTTT.

This clone is a singleton in its sample. The V call is TRBV18, the J call TRBJ1-2; unclear D gene. Germline V gene sequence: CDR1 KGHSH, CDR2 LQKENI. The V end was cut by 4 bases, the J end by 4 bases, with 13 bases between. This CDR3 is 14 amino acids long. CDR3 nucleotides: TGTGCCAGCTCACTAGGACCAACAAGCTATGGCTACACCTTC. Translated: CASSLGPTSYGYTF.

V is TRBV24-1 and J is TRBJ2-1; no clear D gene. V was pared by 1 base and J by 9 bases, with 9 bases between. This CDR3 is 13 amino acids long. From germline, CDR1 is KGHDR and CDR2 SFDVKD. As DNA, the CDR3 is TGTGCCACCAGTGATTTAGATTGGCCTGAGCAGTTCTTC. Protein product: CATSDLDWPEQFF.

The chain links TRBV28 to TRBJ1-5; weak D call: TRBD1 (5 bases). Trimming pared 6 bases from V and 4 bases from J, leaving 16 bases between. CDR3 length equals 15 residues. Germline CDR1 is MDHEN and CDR2 is SYDVKM. DNA of the CDR3: TGTGCCAGCAGGGGGCGCTTACAGTCAAATCAGCCCCAGCATTTT. This sequence encodes CASRGRLQSNQPQHF.

The chain combines TRBV30 with TRBJ1-1; D remains ambiguous. Trimming pared 3 bases from V and 5 bases from J, leaving 13 bases between. CDR3 length: 13 residues. Per the germline V gene, CDR1 is GTSNPN and CDR2 is SVGIG (reference sequence). CDR3 in amino acids: CAWRSRAQTEAFF. DNA for the CDR3: TGTGCCTGGAGGTCCCGGGCGCAGACTGAAGCTTTCTTT.

The chain has TRBV27 and TRBJ2-3; D possibly corresponds to TRBD2 (6 bases). V was pared by 7 bases and J by 5 bases, with 13 bases between. This CDR3 comprises 13 residues. Germline CDR1 is MNHEY and CDR2 is SMNVEV (reference sequence). In nucleotides, the CDR3 is TGTGCCAGCACGACTAGGGCTCGAGATACGCAGTATTTT. The encoded protein is CASTTRARDTQYF.

V gene TRBV11-2 combines with J gene TRBJ1-2, with D perhaps matching TRBD1 (5 bases). This CDR3 comprises 16 residues. V lost 1 base and J 4 bases, leaving 16 bases between the germline ends. Per the germline V gene, CDR1 is SGHAT and CDR2 is FQNNGV. DNA for the CDR3: TGTGCCAGCAGCTTAGTTCAGGGCTTGCCACCCTATGGCTACACCTTC. Translating it yields CASSLVQGLPPYGYTF.